Below are 8 T cell receptor beta chains sequenced from a single sample in a study of T cell clones after liver transplantation. The protocol was immunoSEQ multiplex PCR, while the TCRdb copy is restricted to in-frame clones and leaves out a portion. The data hold 80,000 or so clones, with roughly 85% observed a single time. Source: CD4+ T cells from blood, taken approximately 3.5 years after liver transplant. The receptors originated from a human patient who received a liver transplant. Some of these T cells may belong to the graft donor.

The J gene is TRBJ1-5, the V gene TRBV27; 10 bases match TRBD1. The ends lost 5 bases at V and 7 bases at J; junction bases unmatched: 8. This CDR3 is 15 amino acids long. Germline V CDR1 and CDR2: MNHEY, SMNVEV (reference sequence). The CDR3: CASSITGQGTQPQHF. CDR3 coding DNA: TGTGCCAGCAGTATCACGGGACAGGGGACACAGCCCCAGCATTTT.

The chain employs TRBV6-1 and TRBJ1-2, with D uncertain. The CDR3 length is 17 residues. V lost 3 bases, J lost 5 bases, and 22 bases lay in between. The V gene's germline CDR1 is MNHNS and CDR2 SASEGT. The CDR3 sequence: CASSDSSTHGISYGYTF. The CDR3 DNA reads as TGTGCCAGCAGTGATAGTTCTACCCATGGCATTTCTTATGGCTACACCTTC.

This chain uses TRBV28 with TRBJ2-7; D might be TRBD2 (5 bases). V was clipped by 4 bases and J by 0 bases, with 13 bases between them. The germline CDR1 and CDR2 sequences are MDHEN and SYDVKM. The CDR3 contains 15 residues. CDR3 in amino acids: CASSSPAASSYEQYF. The CDR3 region has the DNA TGTGCCAGCAGTTCCCCAGCGGCCAGCTCCTACGAGCAGTACTTC. Full variable domain (missing parts from reference TRBV28 and TRBJ2-7): DVKVTQSSRYLVKRTGEKVFLECVQDMDHENMFWYRQDPGLGLRLIYFSYDVKMKEKGDIPEGYSVSREKKERFSLILESASTNQTSMYLCASSSPAASSYEQYFGPGTRLTVT.

The V call is TRBV30, the J call TRBJ2-3; the D is unclear. There are 14 residues in the CDR3. Looked up from germline, CDR1 is GTSNPN and CDR2 is SVGIG (reference sequence). The V gene lost 2 bases and the J gene lost 4 bases, with 13 bases spanning the gap. For the CDR3, the DNA is TGTGCCTGGAGTCCCTCGCTGGGCGCAGATACGCAGTATTTT. Its translation is CAWSPSLGADTQYF.

The CDR3, as DNA: TGTGCCAGCAGCCCCGGGGGTAGCATAGATGAGCAGTTCTTC. Residues: CASSPGGSIDEQFF. The V and J genes are TRBV7-2 and TRBJ2-1; tentative D call: TRBD2 (6 bases). The CDR3 sequence is 14 residues long. V was clipped by 5 bases and J by 8 bases, with 16 bases between them. Germline assignment: CDR1 SGHTA and CDR2 FQGNSA. The full variable domain, with the rest looked up from reference TRBV7-2 and TRBJ2-1, is GAGVSQSPSNKVTEKGKDVELRCDPISGHTALYWYRQSLGQGLEFLIYFQGNSAPDKSGLPSDRFSAERTGGSVSTLTIQRTQQEDSAVYLCASSPGGSIDEQFFGPGTRLTVL.

The chain has TRBV5-4 and TRBJ2-5; 13 bases agree with TRBD2. Germline-derived CDR1 and CDR2 are SGHNT and YYREEE (reference sequence). The CDR3 totals 18 residues. Trimming took 2 bases from V and 1 from J; bases not matched to a gene: 8. The DNA of the CDR3 is TGTGCCAGCAGCTTAGGACTAGCGGGAGCTGGGTTCCAAGAGACCCAGTACTTC. Translated, it gives CASSLGLAGAGFQETQYF.

This chain links TRBV19 with TRBJ1-4; tentatively, D is TRBD1 (6 bases). CDR1 is LNHDA and CDR2 is SQIVND in the germline V gene (reference sequence). V lost 5 bases, J lost 7 bases, and 23 bases lay in between. The CDR3 length is 17 residues. CDR3 sequence reads: CASSDPRGAEISEKLFF. CDR3 DNA: TGTGCCAGTAGTGACCCTCGGGGGGCAGAAATATCTGAAAAACTGTTTTTT.

CDR3 nucleotides: TGTGCCAGCAGCGTAGTCCGGGGAGGGGAGACAGATACGCAGTATTTT. Translating gives CASSVVRGGETDTQYF. The chain carries TRBV9 and TRBJ2-3, with TRBD2 matching 7 bases. Trimming at V came to 0 bases and at J to 3 bases, leaving 7 bases not matched to a gene. The germline gives CDR1 SGDLS, CDR2 YYNGEE. This CDR3 has 16 amino acids.